The 21 T cell receptor beta chains presented below share a single source sample, sequenced in a study of shared clonotypes between healthy human individuals. Measured with immunoSEQ multiplex PCR; TCRdb has only the in-frame clones, and not every one. The sample consists of 1.5 million to 1.9 million clones, under 99% of them appearing once. Sequenced input: naive CD4+ T cells sorted from blood. Subset reported: CD45RA+ positively selected. The receptors here all came from a man between 25 and 39 years old in good health.

The chain has TRBV15 and TRBJ1-3; D gene uncertain. Between the trimmed V and J ends, which lost 7 bases and 2 bases, there was a span of 15 bases. This CDR3 spans 15 amino acids. CDR1 is LNHNV and CDR2 is YYDKDF in the germline V gene (reference sequence). CDR3 sequence: CATNKDGPAGNTIYF. The DNA of the CDR3 is TGTGCCACCAATAAGGACGGTCCAGCTGGAAACACCATATATTTT.

This chain links TRBV12-5 with TRBJ2-7; 14 nucleotides line up with TRBD2. V was clipped by 10 bases and J by 3 bases; unmatched bases: 11. The CDR3 extends over 16 amino acids. Germline V CDR1 and CDR2: LGHNT, FRNRAP. The CDR3 region is CANRTGLAGARYEQYF. The DNA for the CDR3 is TGTGCTAACCGAACGGGACTAGCGGGAGCCCGCTACGAGCAGTACTTC.

The V and J genes are TRBV4-3 and TRBJ2-5; a weak D match, TRBD1 (7 bases). Germline CDR1 is LGHNA and CDR2 is YSLEER. This CDR3 contains 16 residues. V was cut by 2 bases and J by 4 bases, with 17 bases left in between. In nucleotides, the CDR3 is TGCGCCAGCAGCCAAACTTTTTCAGGGGGGCCAGAGACCCAGTACTTC. Amino acid sequence: CASSQTFSGGPETQYF.

The chain is built from TRBV7-2 and TRBJ1-5, with a tentative D call TRBD1 (5 bases). The germline CDR1 and CDR2 sequences are SGHTA and FQGNSA. The length of the CDR3 is 16 residues. V was clipped by 1 base and J by 9 bases, with 19 bases between them. The CDR3 region has the DNA TGTGCCAGCAGCTTAGTTTTGGTGGGTGGGGCCTGGCCCCAGCATTTT. Translating gives CASSLVLVGGAWPQHF.

This chain joins TRBV5-1 and TRBJ2-2; D ambiguous. Germline CDR1 SGHRS, CDR2 YFSETQ. The CDR3 spans 16 residues. Trimming stripped 3 bases from V and 4 bases from J, with 16 bases between. CDR3 sequence reads: CASSWLVDASTGELFF. Written as DNA, the CDR3 is TGCGCCAGCAGCTGGCTTGTGGACGCCTCCACCGGGGAGCTGTTTTTT.

This clone came up once. The chain joins TRBV18 to TRBJ1-2; D is undetermined. With 5 bases removed from V and 4 bases from J, the gap between germline ends came to 14 bases. The germline V gene encodes CDR1 KGHSH and CDR2 LQKENI. The CDR3 spans 14 residues. The CDR3 reads CASSGTAQRYGYTF. CDR3 DNA: TGTGCCAGCTCAGGAACGGCGCAACGCTATGGCTACACCTTC.

The V gene is TRBV30, the J gene TRBJ2-3; D unclear. Germline V lookup: CDR1 GTSNPN, CDR2 SVGIG (reference sequence). The CDR3 is 13 amino acids. Deletions cut 1 base from V and 2 bases from J, with 7 bases between. The CDR3 DNA follows: TGTGCCTGGAGTGGGCTAGTCACAGATACGCAGTATTTT. It codes for CAWSGLVTDTQYF.

A remark on this clone: The same CDR3 also results from other DNA sequences found in this sample. The rearrangement links TRBV7-9 to TRBJ2-7, with a tentative D call TRBD2 (6 bases). The CDR3 has 13 residues. Germline V CDR1 and CDR2: SEHNR, FQNEAQ (reference sequence). The germline V and J ends were trimmed by 5 bases and 3 bases, with 11 bases remaining between them. The CDR3 DNA follows: TGTGCCAGCAGCCCTGGGACTTACTACGAGCAGTACTTC. As protein: CASSPGTYYEQYF.

The V and J genes are TRBV5-1 and TRBJ2-7; D may be TRBD1 (5 bases). Germline-derived CDR1 and CDR2 are SGHRS and YFSETQ. V was clipped by 6 bases and J by 2 bases, with 12 bases between them. The CDR3 loop spans 13 amino acids. In DNA, the CDR3 is TGCGCCAGCAAGGAACAGGAAACCTACGAGCAGTACTTC. This encodes CASKEQETYEQYF.

V is TRBV10-1 and J is TRBJ2-7; no reliable D call. The CDR3 length is 13 residues. Trimming shortened V by 4 bases and J by 5 bases, and 12 bases separated the two germline ends. Germline V gene data show CDR1 as WNHNN and CDR2 as SYGVQD (reference sequence). CDR3 sequence: CASSAERWNEQYF. CDR3 bases: TGCGCCAGCAGTGCGGAGCGTTGGAACGAGCAGTACTTC.

This clone was counted once. The chain couples TRBV10-3 to TRBJ2-7, with D unresolved. In germline, CDR1 is ENHRY, CDR2 SYGVKD. The V gene lost 8 bases and the J gene lost 3 bases, with 8 bases spanning the gap. This CDR3 comprises 11 residues. CDR3 loop: CAISRYYEQYF. The DNA of the CDR3 is TGTGCCATCTCCCGGTACTACGAGCAGTACTTC.

This chain joins TRBV6-1 and TRBJ1-5; D gene ambiguous. Germline V gene lookup returns CDR1 MNHNS and CDR2 SASEGT. Trimming took off 1 base at V and 5 bases at J, with 9 bases between the two ends. The CDR3 spans 14 residues. CDR3: CASSEVNGDQPQHF. Here the CDR3 DNA reads TGTGCCAGCAGTGAAGTGAACGGGGATCAGCCCCAGCATTTT.

This sequence joins TRBV19 and TRBJ1-5; possibly TRBD1 for D (6 bases). Trimming cost V 2 bases and J 3 bases, with 11 bases left between them. The CDR3 length is 15 residues. Germline lookup yields CDR1 LNHDA and CDR2 SQIVND (reference sequence). The CDR3 protein is CASSILGTLNQPQHF. Written as DNA, the CDR3 is TGTGCCAGTAGTATACTGGGGACACTCAATCAGCCCCAGCATTTT. The whole variable domain, remainder taken from reference TRBV19 and TRBJ1-5, is DGGITQSPKYLFRKEGQNVTLSCEQNLNHDAMYWYRQDPGQGLRLIYYSQIVNDFQKGDIAEGYSVSREKKESFPLTVTSAQKNPTAFYLCASSILGTLNQPQHFGDGTRLSIL.

The chain employs TRBV4-1 and TRBJ1-2, with 10 bases aligning to TRBD1. This CDR3 spans 17 amino acids. V was pared by 3 bases and J by 3 bases, with 10 bases of the junction left unmatched. The V gene's germline CDR1 is MGHRA and CDR2 YSYEKL. CDR3 residues: CASSHRDRGPRDYGYTF. CDR3 coding DNA: TGCGCCAGCAGCCATCGGGACAGGGGTCCACGAGACTATGGCTACACCTTC.

This clone showed up just once. The V and J genes are TRBV14 and TRBJ2-1; D ambiguous. Germline CDR1 SGHDN, CDR2 FVKESK. This CDR3 comprises 14 residues. Trimming removed 4 bases at V and 9 bases at J, with 16 bases between. The CDR3 protein is CASSRVSRRGEQFF. CDR3 nucleotides: TGTGCCAGCAGCCGAGTTTCCAGGCGCGGTGAGCAGTTCTTC.

The chain links TRBV15 to TRBJ2-3; no definite D call. CDR3 length equals 11 residues. V was pared by 11 bases and J by 0 bases, with 6 bases between. The germline gives CDR1 LNHNV, CDR2 YYDKDF (reference sequence). CDR3 region: CAARSTDTQYF. CDR3 nucleotides: TGTGCCGCTCGGAGCACAGATACGCAGTATTTT.

V usage is TRBV28 and J usage is TRBJ2-7; the D gene is possibly TRBD1 (5 bases). The germline V and J ends were trimmed by 5 bases and 7 bases, with 27 bases remaining between them. Germline CDR1 is MDHEN and CDR2 is SYDVKM. This CDR3 is 17 amino acids long. CDR3 protein: CASSPPFFARGRVEQYF. The CDR3 DNA sequence: TGTGCCAGCAGTCCCCCGTTCTTTGCAAGGGGAAGGGTTGAGCAGTACTTC. The full variable domain, rest sourced from reference TRBV28 and TRBJ2-7, is DVKVTQSSRYLVKRTGEKVFLECVQDMDHENMFWYRQDPGLGLRLIYFSYDVKMKEKGDIPEGYSVSREKKERFSLILESASTNQTSMYLCASSPPFFARGRVEQYFGPGTRLTVT.

This chain connects TRBV28 to TRBJ1-5, with D uncertain. CDR1 and CDR2 (germline): MDHEN, SYDVKM. V shed 4 bases and J shed 0 bases, with 16 bases lying between them. The CDR3 is made up of 17 amino acids. CDR3 residues: CASSSFRQANSNQPQHF. The CDR3 DNA sequence: TGTGCCAGCAGTTCGTTCCGCCAGGCTAATAGCAATCAGCCCCAGCATTTT.

The V and J genes are TRBV19 and TRBJ1-2; D may be TRBD1 (5 bases). Between the trimmed V and J ends, which lost 6 bases and 4 bases, there was a span of 9 bases. Germline loops: CDR1 LNHDA, CDR2 SQIVND (reference sequence). CDR3 length: 12 amino acids. The CDR3 sequence: CASRQAIYGYTF. The DNA for the CDR3 is TGTGCCAGTAGACAGGCCATCTATGGCTACACCTTC.

This chain connects TRBV2 to TRBJ1-2; maybe TRBD1 (5 bases). V lost 10 bases and J 3 bases, leaving 18 bases between the germline ends. Germline assignment: CDR1 SNHLY and CDR2 FYNNEI. There are 14 residues in the CDR3. The CDR3 is CATRRDGGHYGYTF. The CDR3 nucleotides are TGTGCCACCAGAAGGGACGGTGGGCACTATGGCTACACCTTC.

The chain has TRBV5-1 and TRBJ1-1, with D perhaps matching TRBD1 (6 bases). The germline V gene has CDR1 SGHRS and CDR2 YFSETQ. V gave up 4 bases and J gave up 6 bases, with 13 bases separating them. This CDR3 is 13 amino acids long. CDR3 nucleotides: TGCGCCAGCAGCAACGCAGGGGTTGCTGAAGCTTTCTTT. Its translation: CASSNAGVAEAFF.